The next 5 T cell receptor beta chains were all read from a single sample in a study of early T cells in non-severe SARS-CoV-2 infection. TCRdb redid the calling of the 5' RACE reads with MiXCR, one entry per CDR3 protein. The sample yields 46,000 or so distinct CDR3 sequences, almost 7.5% seen once. Sequencing was carried out using whole blood. These receptors were taken from an adult who was a healthcare worker with PCR-confirmed SARS-CoV-2 infection or an uninfected control (not recorded which).

This clonotype was seen at least ten times. V is TRBV7-9 and J is TRBJ1-2; D gene unclear. The germline gives CDR1 SEHNR, CDR2 FQNEAQ (reference sequence). CDR3 size: 15 residues. V lost 4 bases and J 0 bases, leaving 12 bases between the germline ends. The CDR3 is CASSWSRSSNYGYTF. For the CDR3, the DNA is TGTGCCAGCAGCTGGAGCAGGTCCTCTAACTATGGCTACACCTTC.

This clonotype came up many times. This sequence joins TRBV10-3 and TRBJ2-1; the D is unclear. The CDR3 has 13 residues. Per germline, CDR1 ENHRY and CDR2 SYGVKD. The V and J ends lost 6 bases and 0 bases respectively, with 6 bases between them. The CDR3 here is CAISPSSYNEQFF. The CDR3 nucleotides are TGTGCCATCAGCCCGAGCTCCTACAATGAGCAGTTCTTC.

This clonotype was seen at least ten times. The chain has TRBV20-1 and TRBJ2-3, with D hard to call. V was clipped by 3 bases and J by 7 bases, with 5 bases between them. Germline loops: CDR1 DFQATT, CDR2 SNEGSKA (reference sequence). This CDR3 has 10 residues. The CDR3 spells CSASGNTQYF. The CDR3 coding sequence is TGCAGTGCTAGTGGAAATACGCAGTATTTT.

This clonotype was seen a handful of times. Written as DNA, the CDR3 is TGTGCCAGCAGCCCTAGACCAGACTATGGCTACACCTTC. Translation: CASSPRPDYGYTF. The V call is TRBV7-2, the J call TRBJ1-2; unclear D gene. CDR1 is SGHTA, CDR2 FQGNSA, per germline. The CDR3 runs to 13 residues. V lost 5 bases and J lost 3, with 10 bases in between.

This clonotype was observed a few times. The V gene is TRBV11-2, the J gene TRBJ2-5; no clear D gene. The V end was cut by 1 base, the J end by 0 bases, with 3 bases between. Germline V gives CDR1 SGHAT, CDR2 FQNNGV. The CDR3 is made up of 13 amino acids. This CDR3 is CASSLAHQETQYF. CDR3 DNA: TGTGCCAGCAGCTTAGCCCACCAAGAGACCCAGTACTTC.